The T cell receptor beta chain described here comes from a study of neurological immune-mediated disorders. Points from the study as a whole: No sharing of CDR3 amino acid sequences was observed among expanded clones across subjects, suggesting private repertoires in all groups.

PBMCs numbering 2 million and stored at -80 C yielded the unsorted libraries. This clonotype was detected ten times or more. The antigen remains unidentified. CDR3 size: 14 residues. V gave up 5 bases and J gave up 6 bases, with 17 bases separating them. TCRdb redid the calling of the 5' RACE reads with MiXCR, one entry per CDR3 protein. Among 75,000 to 90,000 distinct CDR3 sequences listed, approximately 10% were seen once. This chain joins TRBV12-3 or TRBV12-4 and TRBJ2-7; D call uncertain. The sample consisted of PBMCs. The TCR was taken from a man aged 40-55 years in good health. This CDR3 is CASSRAQRIGEQYF. The CDR3 region has the DNA TGTGCCAGCAGTCGGGCTCAAAGGATTGGCGAGCAGTACTTC.